This TCR beta chain was obtained from a study of shared clonotypes between healthy human individuals. Each of the donors was a healthy adult who was HIV-negative and had not had a recent acute infection or vaccination. Researchers drew on about 90 million PBMCs for genomic DNA from unsorted samples. This clone was recorded at least ten times. The target antigen is unknown. It was on ten immunoSEQ deep assay plates that unsorted PBMC DNA was sequenced. TCRdb's table, derived via immunoSEQ multiplex PCR, lists solely in-frame clones and lacks some. The data contain some 96,000 clones, about 45% of them singletons. The CDR3 totals 15 residues. Germline V gene data show CDR1 as GTSNPN and CDR2 as SVGIG (reference sequence). Overall study findings and caveats: The genetic and exposure-history diversity represented was limited by few donors.

The chain uses TRBV30 and TRBJ2-5; 9 bases are a match to TRBD2. The DNA end is a closer match to TRBJ2-7, so the J assignment may be wrong. Sequenced material: PBMCs. The clonotype comes from a woman aged 40 to 50 in good health. Some clones in this sample may be carry-over from other donors' samples. The CDR3: CAWSVRREGFYEQYF. The CDR3 region has the DNA TGTGCCTGGAGTGTACGGCGGGAGGGCTTCTACGAGCAGTACTTC.